This T cell receptor (beta chain) emerged from a study of T cell repertoires in cytomegalovirus infection. At least ten counts were recorded for this clonotype. The CDR3 spans 15 residues. Trimming stripped 1 base from V and 0 bases from J, with 6 bases between. The germline V gene encodes CDR1 SGHTA and CDR2 FQGNSA. TCRdb redid the calling of the reads with MiXCR, one entry per CDR3 protein. The sample lists around 180,000 distinct CDR3 sequences; roughly a fifth were seen once. The V call is TRBV7-2, the J call TRBJ1-4; D is unresolved. Sample: PBMCs. This sequence originates from a human donor in good health (CMV status not recorded). Some clones in this sample may be carry-over from other donors' samples. The chain's CDR3 is CASSLVGATNEKLFF. CDR3 DNA sequence: TGTGCCAGCAGCTTAGTTGGTGCAACTAATGAAAAACTGTTTTTT. The complete variable domain, with remaining parts taken from reference TRBV7-2 and TRBJ1-4, reads GAGVSQSPSNKVTEKGKDVELRCDPISGHTALYWYRQSLGQGLEFLIYFQGNSAPDKSGLPSDRFSAERTGGSVSTLTIQRTQQEDSAVYLCASSLVGATNEKLFFGSGTQLSVL.